This T cell receptor beta chain originates from a study of graft-versus-host responses after intestinal transplantation. Overall study: Following induction with anti-thymocyte globulin, all recipients were given tacrolimus and steroids for 2 to 4 years. Findings and caveats of the study: Early post-transplant HvG declines were associated with peak circulating GvH clone levels. The marrow of recipients harbored GvH clones, and ileum or blood showed some of them first.

Sequenced by immunoSEQ multiplex PCR; TCRdb stores in-frame clones only, minus some. The sample shows approximately 60,000 clones, about 89% of them seen only once. Graft specimens yielded both intraepithelial and lamina propria lymphocytes. The CDR3 has 15 amino acids. Germline loops: CDR1 MNHEY, CDR2 SVGAGI. Between the trimmed V and J ends, which lost 0 bases and 0 bases, there was a span of 6 bases. Details on this clone: The antigen is undetermined.

This specimen consisted of ileum tissue, obtained approximately 56 weeks after transplant. This receptor was obtained from a human patient who received an intestinal transplant, so some T cells may come from the graft donor. The J gene is TRBJ1-5, the V gene TRBV6-5; no definite D call. The CDR3, as DNA: TGTGCCAGCAGTTACTCGGCCCTTAGCAATCAGCCCCAGCATTTT. It yields the protein CASSYSALSNQPQHF.